Detailed here is one T cell receptor beta chain. The antigen is not known. These data originate in a study of shared clonotypes between healthy human individuals. Study-level findings and limits: Depth was large, yet rarefaction showed that sorted-subset sequencing was incomplete.

The donors, all of them Caucasian adults, lived in Nashville, Tennessee. With V trimmed by 5 bases and J by 5 bases, 5 bases remained unmatched. The CDR3 is 13 residues long. CDR1 MDHEN and CDR2 SYDVKM come from the germline V gene. The data were produced by immunoSEQ multiplex PCR, yet TCRdb's version contains in-frame clones alone and is incomplete. This table holds 1,500,000 or so clones, approximately 96% found once. The chain uses TRBV28 and TRBJ2-7; 8 bases are a match to TRBD2. This receptor was obtained from a man under 40 in good health. Sequencing was performed on naive CD4+ T cells sorted from blood. Subset given: CD45RA+ positively selected. Here the CDR3 reads CASSNSGGNEQYF. The CDR3 bases are TGTGCCAGCAGTAACTCGGGGGGGAACGAGCAGTACTTC.